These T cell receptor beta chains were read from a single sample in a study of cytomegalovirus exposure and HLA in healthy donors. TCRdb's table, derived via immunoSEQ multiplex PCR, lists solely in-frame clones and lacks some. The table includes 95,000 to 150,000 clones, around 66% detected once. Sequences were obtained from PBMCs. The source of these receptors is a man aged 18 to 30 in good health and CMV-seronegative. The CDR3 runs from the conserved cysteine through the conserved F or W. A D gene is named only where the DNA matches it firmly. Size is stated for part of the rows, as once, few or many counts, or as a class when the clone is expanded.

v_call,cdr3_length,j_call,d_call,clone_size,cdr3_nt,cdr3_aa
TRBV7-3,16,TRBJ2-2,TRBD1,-,TGTGCCAGCAGCCCGACAACAGGGGGCAACACCGGGGAGCTGTTTTTT,CASSPTTGGNTGELFF
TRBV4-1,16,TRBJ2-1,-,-,TGCGCCAGCAGCCAAGAGGACTCATTGCCTTACAATGAGCAGTTCTTC,CASSQEDSLPYNEQFF
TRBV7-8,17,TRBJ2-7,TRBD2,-,TGTGCCAGCAGCCGGAAAACGTGGACTAGCGGGAGGCCCGAGCAGTACTTC,CASSRKTWTSGRPEQYF
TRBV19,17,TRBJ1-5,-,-,TGTGCCAGTAGTATTAGAGGAGGTCTACAGGGACGACAGCCCCAGCATTTT,CASSIRGGLQGRQPQHF
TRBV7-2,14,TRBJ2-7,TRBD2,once,TGTGCCAGCAGCCCGACTAGCGGGAGAGGCGAGCAGTACTTC,CASSPTSGRGEQYF
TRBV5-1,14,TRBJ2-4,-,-,TGCGCCAGCAGCCCGGGCGGGGCCAAAAACATTCAGTACTTC,CASSPGGAKNIQYF
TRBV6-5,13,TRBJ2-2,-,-,TGTGCCAGCAGACTAGGGGGCACCGGGGAGCTGTTTTTT,CASRLGGTGELFF
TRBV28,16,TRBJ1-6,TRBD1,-,TGTGCCAGCAGTTTAAGAGGGGGCAGGGATAATTCACCCCTCCACTTT,CASSLRGGRDNSPLHF
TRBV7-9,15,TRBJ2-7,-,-,TGTTCCAGCAGCTCCCCATCGGACAGACTGGGCGAGCAGTACTTC,CSSSSPSDRLGEQYF
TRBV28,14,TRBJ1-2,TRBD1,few,TGTGCCAGCAGGATAGGACAGGGAGCCTATGGCTACACCTTC,CASRIGQGAYGYTF
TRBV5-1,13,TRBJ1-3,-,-,TGCGCCAGCAGGGGGACTTCTGGAAACACCATATATTTT,CASRGTSGNTIYF
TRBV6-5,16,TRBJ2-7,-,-,TGTGCCAGCAGTTACTCGACCGGGACACCAGTCTACGAGCAGTACTTC,CASSYSTGTPVYEQYF
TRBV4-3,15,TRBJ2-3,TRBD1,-,TGCGCCAGCAGCCAAGGGGACAGGGGTAAAGATACGCAGTATTTT,CASSQGDRGKDTQYF
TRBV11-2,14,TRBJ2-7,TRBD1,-,TGTGCCAGCAGCCAGGGACAGGGGGCCTACGAGCAGTACTTC,CASSQGQGAYEQYF
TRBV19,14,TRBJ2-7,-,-,TGTGCCAGTAGTGGCAGCAGGTCTGCCTACGAGCAGTACTTC,CASSGSRSAYEQYF
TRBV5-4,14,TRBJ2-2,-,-,TGTGCCAGCGAGTCACAGCCGAACACCGGGGAGCTGTTTTTT,CASESQPNTGELFF
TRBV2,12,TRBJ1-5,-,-,TGTGCCAGCAGTGGGCAGGATCAGCCCCAGCATTTT,CASSGQDQPQHF
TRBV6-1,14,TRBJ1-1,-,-,TGTGCCAGCAGTGAAGGGGGGGGGACCACTGAAGCTTTCTTT,CASSEGGGTTEAFF
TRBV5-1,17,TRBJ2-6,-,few,TGCGCCAGCAGCTTGGAGGGGGTTTTGACTGGGGCCAACGTCCTGACTTTC,CASSLEGVLTGANVLTF
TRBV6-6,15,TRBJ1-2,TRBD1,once,TGTGCCAGCAGTTGGGGACAGGGTGGGAGCTATGGCTACACCTTC,CASSWGQGGSYGYTF
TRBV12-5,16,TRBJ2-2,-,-,TGTGCTAGTGGTTGGGAAGGACTCATAAACACCGGGGAGCTGTTTTTT,CASGWEGLINTGELFF
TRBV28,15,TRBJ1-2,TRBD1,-,TGTGCCAGCAGGCCTACAGGGGTCCCCCGCGAGGGCTACCCCTTC,CASRPTGVPREGYPF
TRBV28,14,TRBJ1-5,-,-,TGTGCCAGCAGTGGCGGGGGGGGCAATCAGCCCCAGCATTTT,CASSGGGGNQPQHF
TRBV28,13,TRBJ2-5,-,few,TGTGCCAGCCGGTGGAGGAGTCGGGAGACCCAGTACTTC,CASRWRSRETQYF
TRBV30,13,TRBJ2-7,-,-,TGTGCCTGGAGTTGGGCCCTAGGGAGCGAGCAGTACTTC,CAWSWALGSEQYF
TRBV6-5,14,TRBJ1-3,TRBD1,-,TGTGCCAGCAGTAAACAGGGGGCGCGAAACACCATATATTTT,CASSKQGARNTIYF